This TCR beta chain is from a study of T cells in Graves' hyperthyroidism and ophthalmopathy (dated by TCRdb to the late 2010s). About the investigation overall: Peripheral blood samples were taken at the time of initial diagnosis, prior to any treatment. Whether ophthalmopathy could be predicted prospectively was tested in an independent validation cohort made up of about 20 hyperthyroidism patients plus 17 patients who later progressed to ophthalmopathy. Once sampling was done, hyperthyroidism patients were given methimazole at a starting dose of 30 mg daily, whereas ophthalmopathy patients were given high-dose intravenous methylprednisolone. TCR Vbeta CDR3 sequencing of 135 peripheral blood samples (under 45 ophthalmopathy, some 75 hyperthyroidism and around 17 progressor patients) is reported in the paper. Thyroid tissue and blood T-cell repertoires from roughly 6 Graves' hyperthyroidism patients were also compared in the study. A discovery cohort of about a hundred patients, 43 with Graves' ophthalmopathy and approximately 57 with stable Graves' hyperthyroidism, was used to find distinguishing TCR V-J signatures. The 75 to 100 discovery patients were divided at random into training and test sets in a 7:3 ratio.

Hyperthyroidism patients were newly diagnosed, had a disease duration of under 2 months, and were aged 18 to 65 years. Any patient with an uncontrolled infection, another autoimmune disease, pregnancy or lactation was excluded. Diagnoses were established on the basis of clinical symptoms, serum thyroxine and TRAb, thyroid ultrasound, and orbital computed tomography. Blood from progressor patients was collected at the time of first diagnosis with hyperthyroidism, before any ophthalmopathy symptoms had appeared. PBMCs were isolated from about 9.2 ml of fresh peripheral blood by Ficoll-Paque density gradient centrifugation. Progressor patients were initially diagnosed with Graves' hyperthyroidism and developed ophthalmopathy during follow-up. Trizol reagent was used to extract total RNA, and RNA quality was then checked on an Agilent 2100 Bioanalyzer. V is pared back by 0 bases and J by 3 bases, with 11 bases lying between the germline termini. Sequences MNHEY (CDR1) and SVGAGI (CDR2) are obtained from the germline V gene. The CDR3 starts with the cysteine, ends with the phenylalanine, and has 15 residues. Left in the record is the CDR3 DNA by itself, 45 bases read in frame from the first base.

Amplification of TCR beta CDR3 regions was carried out from RNA transcripts. The TCR CDR3 was subjected to a first round of RT-PCR using the HTBI primer set and the Qiagen OneStep RT-PCR kit. Libraries were constructed in a second round of multiplex PCR, after which size selection and purification were carried out. Libraries were sequenced paired-end with 100 bp reads on an Illumina HiSeq2000. From the authors' description of their analysis: Raw data were processed with SOAPnuke, discarding reads with adapters, uncalled bases, mean Phred below 15, or no exact constant-primer or identifier match. COPE v1.2.5 was used to merge high-quality paired reads, and clonotypes were defined as unique nucleotide sequences. MiTCR v1.1 was used to align the clonotypes against IMGT TRBV, TRBD and TRBJ reference segments. Analysis was restricted to V-J combinations with a frequency above 0.0001, which covered roughly 99% of repertoires. A TCS score was defined as the ratio of F50 (clonal expansion) to E x V (chaos), with BLOSUM62-based TCRdist applied between CDR3 peptides within each V-J. Welch's t-statistics and random forest reduced fewer than 600 V-J features to around 14, which were used in a naive Bayes classifier (R e1071). TCRdb reran the public reads through fastp at Q25 and MiXCR, keeping productive beta chains. Every entry covers one CDR3 protein and lists the most common genes and DNA from its rows. TCRdb, rather than the study authors, made the V and J calls. The sample data list about 270,000 distinct CDR3 sequences, and 25% to 30% of these were observed just once. The top ten hold approximately 30% of the sample.

Paper-wide results and their limitations: A 13 V-J signature model separated ophthalmopathy from stable hyperthyroidism, with nearly 90% sensitivity and 81.08% specificity in cross-validation and 80%/75% in testing. Blood samples also contained most of the expanded thyroid clonotypes (frequency above 0.001), which suggests that blood repertoires may reflect thyroid immune responses. Sample size was not statistically predetermined, and investigators were not blinded to group allocation. In validation, the model predicted progression to ophthalmopathy a median of roughly six months before onset, with about 64% sensitivity and about 72% specificity.

As for this clonotype: This receptor's antigen is unknown. No base quality values were provided; no much bigger clone lies one nucleotide off.

The rearranged chain carries TRBV6-5 and TRBJ1-2, with no D gene named confidently. Material: blood. This TCR was recovered from a man aged 35-49 years with Graves' hyperthyroidism that later progressed to Graves' ophthalmopathy. This receptor carries the CDR3 CASSYSQAVDYGYTF. Here is the DNA: TGTGCCAGCAGTTACTCGCAAGCGGTGGACTATGGCTACACCTTC.